The 18 T cell receptor beta chains in this list originate from one sample, sequenced in a study of blood T cells in healthy people across ages. For the second PCR, which ran for about 6 to 11 cycles, a sample-barcoded 5' primer and a J-beta primer mix were used. MiXCR was run by TCRdb on the 5' RACE reads, yielding one entry per CDR3 protein. The sample holds some 1,800,000 distinct CDR3 sequences, about two fifths seen once. The sequenced sample consisted of blood. The origin of the receptors is a human donor in good health.

This clonotype was found once. This rearrangement joins TRBV13 to TRBJ2-5; D is uncertain. Germline lookup yields CDR1 PRHDT and CDR2 FYEKMQ (reference sequence). This CDR3 spans 17 amino acids. Trimming left V 5 bases short and J 4 bases short, with 23 bases between. CDR3 protein: CASSAAGVGPHGETQYF. The CDR3 DNA reads TGTGCCAGCAGCGCCGCTGGGGTTGGCCCACATGGAGAGACCCAGTACTTC.

This clonotype was seen a handful of times. The chain carries TRBV27 and TRBJ2-7, with 7 nucleotides matching TRBD2. This CDR3 comprises 17 residues. CDR1 and CDR2 (germline): MNHEY, SMNVEV (reference sequence). The V and J ends lost 4 bases and 3 bases, in that order; junction bases with no gene match: 15. As DNA, the CDR3 is TGTGCCAGCAGTTGGCGACCTACTAGCGACGCAATCTACGAGCAGTACTTC. Its protein product is CASSWRPTSDAIYEQYF.

The J gene is TRBJ2-2, the V gene TRBV6-2 or TRBV6-3; D not resolved. CDR1 is MNHEY and CDR2 is SVGEGT in the germline V gene. This CDR3 spans 12 amino acids. Trimming took 3 bases from V and 6 from J, leaving 5 bases between them. CDR3 coding DNA: TGTGCCAGCAGTTATGAGGCCGGGGAGCTGTTTTTT. It yields the protein CASSYEAGELFF.

V usage is TRBV12-3 or TRBV12-4 and J usage is TRBJ2-5, with D possibly TRBD1 on 5 matching bases. V was pared by 8 bases and J by 5 bases, with 15 bases between. This CDR3 contains 13 residues. The CDR3 here is CASDKGLGETQYF. In DNA, the CDR3 is TGTGCCAGCGATAAGGGGTTGGGGGAGACCCAGTACTTC.

J is TRBJ1-3 and V is TRBV4-1, with no clear D. The V end was cut by 2 bases, the J end by 0 bases, with 5 bases between. The CDR3 sequence is 14 residues long. CDR1 MGHRA and CDR2 YSYEKL come from the germline V gene. The CDR3 region is CASSQQFSGNTIYF. As DNA, the CDR3 is TGCGCCAGCAGCCAACAGTTCTCTGGAAACACCATATATTTT.

This clonotype has more than one count but fewer than ten. The gene calls are TRBV7-2 and TRBJ2-7; 7 positions agree with TRBD2. Germline CDR1 SGHTA, CDR2 FQGNSA. The CDR3 length is 15 residues. J lost 0 bases, V lost 3 bases, and 5 bases had no gene match. The DNA for the CDR3 is TGTGCCAGCAGCTTGGGCGGGAGATACTCCTACGAGCAGTACTTC. Its translation is CASSLGGRYSYEQYF. Full variable domain (remainder filled in from reference TRBV7-2 and TRBJ2-7): GAGVSQSPSNKVTEKGKDVELRCDPISGHTALYWYRQSLGQGLEFLIYFQGNSAPDKSGLPSDRFSAERTGGSVSTLTIQRTQQEDSAVYLCASSLGGRYSYEQYFGPGTRLTVT.

The chain links TRBV7-2 to TRBJ2-5; 9 bases align to TRBD1. Germline CDR1 is SGHTA and CDR2 is FQGNSA. This CDR3 has 15 residues. V shed 3 bases and J 5 bases; nucleotides not matched to a gene: 7. Written as DNA, the CDR3 is TGTGCCAGCAGCTTCGACAGGGGGATATGGGAGACCCAGTACTTC. It codes for CASSFDRGIWETQYF.

The chain uses TRBV27 and TRBJ2-1; D possibly uses TRBD1 or TRBD2 (5 bases each). Germline V CDR1 and CDR2: MNHEY, SMNVEV (reference sequence). V was shortened by 6 bases and J by 7 bases, with 19 bases between the two germline ends. The CDR3 covers 15 residues. As DNA, the CDR3 is TGTGCCAGCAGATCGGGTAGTTCTTGGGGGAATGAGCAGTTCTTC. This codes for CASRSGSSWGNEQFF.

This CDR3 is CASSLGLGSGDGQYF. The CDR3, as DNA: TGTGCCAGCAGCTTAGGCCTTGGTAGCGGGGACGGGCAGTACTTC. V is TRBV13 and J is TRBJ2-5, with 8 bases aligning to TRBD2. The CDR3 covers 15 residues. Unmatched junction bases numbered 11, after V lost 0 bases and J lost 11 bases. Germline V lookup: CDR1 PRHDT, CDR2 FYEKMQ (reference sequence).

Details on this clonotype: A single base separates this from a much larger clone, so it may be a read error. The V gene is TRBV11-2, the J gene TRBJ1-4; D gene uncertain. CDR1 is SGHAT, CDR2 FQNNGV, per germline. The CDR3 has 15 amino acids. The CDR3 DNA sequence: TGTGCCAGCAGCCTGGACGGCGCAACTAATGAAAAACGGTTTTTT. As protein: CASSLDGATNEKRFF.

The CDR3 loop is CSVRDRVYEQYF. CDR3 sequence (DNA): TGCAGCGTTAGGGACAGGGTCTACGAGCAGTACTTC. The chain is built from TRBV29-1 and TRBJ2-7, with 9 bases identical to TRBD1. From germline, CDR1 is SQVTM and CDR2 ANQGSEA. The CDR3 runs to 12 residues. V lost 5 bases, J lost 3 bases, and 2 bases stayed unmatched.

The chain recombines TRBV18 with TRBJ1-2, with a weak D call TRBD1 (6 bases). The V end lost 6 bases, the J end lost 4 bases, and 18 bases lay between the germline ends. The CDR3 runs 15 residues. Per germline, CDR1 KGHSH and CDR2 LQKENI. DNA of the CDR3: TGTGCCAGCTCGCTAGCCGAGGACAGACCCTATGGCTACACCTTC. Protein product: CASSLAEDRPYGYTF.

The J gene is TRBJ1-1, the V gene TRBV28, with TRBD1 as a possible D gene (6 bases). Trimming shortened V by 4 bases and J by 2 bases, and 17 bases separated the two germline ends. Germline V CDR1 and CDR2: MDHEN, SYDVKM. This CDR3 has 16 amino acids. DNA for the CDR3: TGTGCCAGCAGTTCACCCCTAGGGGGTGGAAACACTGAAGCTTTCTTT. Protein product: CASSSPLGGGNTEAFF.

The chain couples TRBV5-1 to TRBJ1-2; TRBD1 matches 10 bases. Per the germline V gene, CDR1 is SGHRS and CDR2 is YFSETQ. V lost 4 bases and J lost 2; bases outside the gene matches: 11. This CDR3 region has 17 residues. The CDR3 loop is CASSLTGGGIVNYGYTF. In nucleotides, the CDR3 is TGCGCCAGCAGCCTGACAGGGGGCGGGATCGTCAACTATGGCTACACCTTC.

The V gene is TRBV4-1, the J gene TRBJ1-2; 10 bases line up with TRBD1. Germline V lookup: CDR1 MGHRA, CDR2 YSYEKL. V shed 4 bases and J 8 bases; nucleotides not matched to a gene: 10. The CDR3 runs 15 residues. Written as DNA, the CDR3 is TGCGCCAGCAGCCTACCGGGACAGGGGTCGAAGGGCTACACCTTC. This encodes CASSLPGQGSKGYTF.

This clonotype was counted a few times. The rearrangement joins TRBV5-1 to TRBJ2-7; 8 nucleotides line up with TRBD1. The germline V gene has CDR1 SGHRS and CDR2 YFSETQ. J was trimmed by 1 base and V by 0 bases; bases with no gene match: 12. The CDR3 runs 18 residues. DNA for the CDR3: TGCGCCAGCAGCTTGGCGTGGGACAGGCTAAATTGGTCCTACGAGCAGTACTTC. Translating it yields CASSLAWDRLNWSYEQYF.

Many counts were recorded for this clonotype. The CDR3 region is CSARDPGLAGYEQYF. CDR3 nucleotide sequence: TGCAGTGCTAGAGATCCGGGCCTTGCAGGGTACGAGCAGTACTTC. V usage is TRBV20-1 and J usage is TRBJ2-7, with D tentatively TRBD1 (5 bases). V was shortened by 0 bases and J by 4 bases, with 16 bases between the two germline ends. CDR3 length equals 15 residues. In germline, CDR1 is DFQATT, CDR2 SNEGSKA (reference sequence).

V is TRBV29-1 and J is TRBJ2-3; the D call may be TRBD1 or TRBD2 (5 bases each). Germline V CDR1 and CDR2: SQVTM, ANQGSEA. Trimming shortened V by 5 bases and J by 0 bases, and 15 bases separated the two germline ends. The length of the CDR3 is 15 residues. The CDR3 protein is CSVRAGGGSTDTQYF. CDR3 bases: TGCAGCGTTCGAGCCGGTGGGGGAAGCACAGATACGCAGTATTTT.